The entry below gives a single T cell receptor (beta chain) sequence along with its context. cDNA came from about 0.51 to 1 ug RNA primed by random hexamers. One entry per CDR3 protein results from TCRdb running MiXCR on the immunoSEQ multiplex PCR reads. The repertoire includes around 180,000 distinct CDR3 sequences, roughly 94% of them detected once, and around 0.11% sits in the top ten. This record comes from a study of CD8 T cells in Susac syndrome. This CDR3 spans 17 amino acids. V was cut by 5 bases and J by 1 base, with 20 bases left in between. Germline CDR1 and CDR2: SGHAT and FQNNGV. The sample was CD4+ T cells from PBMCs. This clonotype was sampled from a human donor with Susac syndrome. The rearrangement joins TRBV11-2 to TRBJ2-5, with D tentatively TRBD1 (6 bases). The CDR3 sequence: CASSPRQATLVQETQYF. In nucleotides, the CDR3 is TGTGCCAGCAGCCCGAGACAGGCCACTCTAGTCCAAGAGACCCAGTACTTC.